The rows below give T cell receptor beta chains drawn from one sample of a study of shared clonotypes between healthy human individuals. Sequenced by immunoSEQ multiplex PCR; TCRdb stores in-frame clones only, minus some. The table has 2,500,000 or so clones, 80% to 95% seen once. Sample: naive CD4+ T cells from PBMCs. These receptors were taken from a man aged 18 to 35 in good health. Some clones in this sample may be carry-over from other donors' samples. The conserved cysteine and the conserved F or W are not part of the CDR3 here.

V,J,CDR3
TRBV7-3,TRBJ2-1,ASSTDRESYNEQF
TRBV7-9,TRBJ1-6,ASSPRRQGAILH
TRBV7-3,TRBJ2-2,ASSGSPSNTGELF
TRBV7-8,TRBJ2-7,ASSSYDWPGTGGSRGYEQY
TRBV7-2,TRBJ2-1,ASSQPSGRINEQF
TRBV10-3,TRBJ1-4,AISEGLNLGIVF
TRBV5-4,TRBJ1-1,ASAQGGGPNTEAF
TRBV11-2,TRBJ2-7,ASSQPPSDYEQY
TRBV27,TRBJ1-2,ASSLDPIPYGYT
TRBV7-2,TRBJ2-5,ASSLGRGRTETQY
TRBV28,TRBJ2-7,ASRAGTGNRKY
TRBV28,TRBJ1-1,ASSQTDRLNTEAF
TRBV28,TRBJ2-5,ASSTTLGGETQY
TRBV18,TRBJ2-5,ASSPEGGGTWTQY
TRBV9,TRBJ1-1,ASSVESRSWGTEAF
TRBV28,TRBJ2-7,ASSLTGTGTYEQY
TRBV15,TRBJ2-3,AILRGGGTDTQY
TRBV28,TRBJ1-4,ASSLPGTVTRSNEKLF
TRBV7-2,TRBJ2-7,ASSFSGEYEQY
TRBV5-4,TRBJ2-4,ASSPNPLAKNIQY
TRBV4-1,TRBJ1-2,ASNRAREYYGYT
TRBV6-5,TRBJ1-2,ASSITGVWGYT
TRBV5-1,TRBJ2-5,ASSRKTSVQETQY
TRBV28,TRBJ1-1,ASSLGRNTEAF
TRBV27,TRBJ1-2,ASGSSGTGRYT
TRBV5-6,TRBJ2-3,ASSFDGASTDTQY
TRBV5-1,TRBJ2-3,ASSPPAGSTDTQY
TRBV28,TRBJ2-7,ASSQQTRGNYEQY
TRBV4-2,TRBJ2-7,ASSGEGLWYEQY
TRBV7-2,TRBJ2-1,ASSPSRSRGNEQF